What follows are 9 T cell receptor beta chains derived from one specimen sequenced in a study of blood T cell repertoires in COVID-19. The data were produced by immunoSEQ multiplex PCR, yet TCRdb's version contains in-frame clones alone and is incomplete. The table lists around 120,000 clones, roughly 90% of them singletons. Sequencing input: peripheral blood. Receptors were obtained from an older woman with COVID-19, enrolled during active disease.

The CDR3 sequence: CASSFWGQGIKYEQYF. CDR3 bases: TGTGCCAGCAGTTTCTGGGGACAGGGTATTAAGTACGAGCAGTACTTC. The chain links TRBV27 to TRBJ2-7, with TRBD1 matching 9 bases. CDR3 length: 16 residues. CDR1 is MNHEY and CDR2 is SMNVEV in the germline V gene (reference sequence). Trimming at V came to 3 bases and at J to 4 bases, leaving 10 bases not matched to a gene.

This rearrangement joins TRBV6-2 or TRBV6-3 to TRBJ1-5; TRBD1 might be the D (5 bases). The germline CDR1 and CDR2 sequences are MNHEY and SVGEGT. Between the trimmed V and J ends, which lost 2 bases and 1 base, there was a span of 9 bases. CDR3 length: 15 residues. Here the CDR3 DNA reads TGTGCCAGCAGTTACGACAGCCCCAGCAATCAGCCCCAGCATTTT. It specifies CASSYDSPSNQPQHF.

The rearrangement joins TRBV6-6 to TRBJ1-5; D is possibly TRBD1 (6 bases). Germline assignment: CDR1 MNHNY and CDR2 SVGAGI (reference sequence). V was pared by 4 bases and J by 3 bases, with 13 bases between. The length of the CDR3 is 15 residues. Here the CDR3 DNA reads TGTGCCAGCAGTTCCGAGGGGGGGGACAATCAGCCCCAGCATTTT. This sequence encodes CASSSEGGDNQPQHF.

V and J are TRBV7-2 and TRBJ1-5; a weak D match, TRBD1 (5 bases). The ends were cut back, 5 bases at V and 0 bases at J, with 14 bases in the middle. Per the germline V gene, CDR1 is SGHTA and CDR2 is FQGNSA. The length of the CDR3 is 16 residues. DNA of the CDR3: TGTGCCAGCAGCCTGTGCGGGGGGAGTAGCAATCAGCCCCAGCATTTT. Amino acids: CASSLCGGSSNQPQHF.

The CDR3 region has the DNA TGTGCCATCAGTGAGTCTGAGGGGGCGGCTTTCTTT. It specifies CAISESEGAAFF. The rearrangement uses TRBV10-3 and TRBJ1-1; 7 bases fit TRBD1. Germline assignment: CDR1 ENHRY and CDR2 SYGVKD. The CDR3 covers 12 residues. Trimming at V came to 0 bases and at J to 11 bases, leaving 3 bases not matched to a gene.

The rearrangement uses TRBV10-3 and TRBJ1-1; D possibly corresponds to TRBD1 (6 bases). Germline loops: CDR1 ENHRY, CDR2 SYGVKD. Trimming took 11 bases from V and 5 from J, leaving 9 bases between them. CDR3 size: 10 residues. The CDR3 DNA is TGTGCCGTAGGGACAACTGAAGCTTTCTTT. It is translated as CAVGTTEAFF.

The chain uses TRBV21-1 and TRBJ1-1. TRBV21-1 is described as a pseudogene. The CDR3 runs to 15 residues. The CDR3 region is CASSKGEAVGTEAFF. In DNA, the CDR3 is TGTGCCAGCAGCAAAGGGGAGGCCGTGGGCACTGAAGCTTTCTTT.

This chain joins TRBV3-1 (or the pseudogene TRBV3-2) and TRBJ1-1, with TRBD1 as a possible D gene (6 bases). Deletions cut 0 bases from V and 1 base from J, with 12 bases between. The germline CDR1 and CDR2 sequences are LGHDT and YNNKEL (reference sequence). The length of the CDR3 is 16 residues. This CDR3 is CASSQEGAGKNTEAFF. For the CDR3, the DNA is TGTGCCAGCAGCCAAGAGGGGGCAGGGAAGAACACTGAAGCTTTCTTT.

J is TRBJ2-2 and V is TRBV3-1 (or the pseudogene TRBV3-2); the match to TRBD1 covers 10 bases. Germline assignment: CDR1 LGHDT and CDR2 YNNKEL (reference sequence). This CDR3 region has 17 residues. V shed 2 bases and J 4 bases; nucleotides not matched to a gene: 7. CDR3 sequence: CASSQSGTGAPTGELFF. For the CDR3, the DNA is TGTGCCAGCAGCCAATCCGGGACAGGGGCTCCCACCGGGGAGCTGTTTTTT.